The next 8 T cell receptor beta chains were all read from a single sample in a study of blood T cell repertoires in COVID-19. This table comes from immunoSEQ multiplex PCR, and its TCRdb copy is limited to in-frame clones, with some not included. The sample yields about 140,000 clones, around 87% seen once. Sequencing was performed on peripheral blood. The receptors originated from a woman aged 35 to 49 with acute or convalescent COVID-19.

The V gene is TRBV11-2, the J gene TRBJ1-1, with no clear D. V lost 2 bases, J lost 1 base, and 5 bases lay in between. Germline V lookup: CDR1 SGHAT, CDR2 FQNNGV. The CDR3 contains 13 residues. CDR3 DNA sequence: TGTGCCAGCAGCTTAATAGCGAACACTGAAGCTTTCTTT. Its translation: CASSLIANTEAFF.

The table lists this clone with a count of one. The V and J genes are TRBV29-1 and TRBJ1-1; tentatively, D is TRBD1 (5 bases). V was trimmed by 5 bases and J by 0 bases, leaving 19 bases between them. Germline CDR1 is SQVTM and CDR2 is ANQGSEA. This CDR3 spans 16 amino acids. This chain's CDR3 is CSVSGLRTGLNTEAFF. The CDR3 DNA reads as TGCAGCGTTTCGGGACTGCGAACGGGTTTGAACACTGAAGCTTTCTTT. Full variable domain (outside the CDR3, taken from reference TRBV29-1 and TRBJ1-1): SAVISQKPSRDICQRGTSLTIQCQVDSQVTMMFWYRQQPGQSLTLIATANQGSEATYESGFVIDKFPISRPNLTFSTLTVSNMSPEDSSIYLCSVSGLRTGLNTEAFFGQGTRLTVV.

The rearrangement joins TRBV4-2 to TRBJ2-1, with D possibly TRBD1 on 5 matching bases. The CDR3 runs 16 residues. V lost 4 bases and J 0 bases, leaving 13 bases between the germline ends. Germline V lookup: CDR1 LGHNA, CDR2 YNFKEQ. The chain's CDR3 is CASSPTDRYSYNEQFF. The DNA for the CDR3 is TGTGCCAGCAGCCCTACCGACAGATACTCCTACAATGAGCAGTTCTTC.

This chain links TRBV9 with TRBJ2-1, with TRBD2 matching over 9 bases. The V and J ends lost 0 bases and 6 bases, in that order; junction bases with no gene match: 10. The germline CDR1 and CDR2 sequences are SGDLS and YYNGEE. The CDR3 is 17 residues long. For the CDR3, the DNA is TGTGCCAGCAGCGTAGAACTTGGCGGGGGGGTATCCAATGAGCAGTTCTTC. Its protein is CASSVELGGGVSNEQFF.

The CDR3 reads CAWNTDRGPYNEQFF. CDR3 DNA sequence: TGTGCCTGGAATACCGACAGGGGGCCTTACAATGAGCAGTTCTTC. V is TRBV30 and J is TRBJ2-1; TRBD1 matches 10 bases. The CDR3 spans 15 residues. Per germline, CDR1 GTSNPN and CDR2 SVGIG (reference sequence). Trimming removed 4 bases from V and 4 bases from J; junction bases left unmatched: 7.

The chain recombines TRBV18 with TRBJ1-1; D unresolved. In germline, CDR1 is KGHSH, CDR2 LQKENI. The CDR3 has 14 residues. The V gene lost 3 bases and the J gene lost 0 bases, with 8 bases spanning the gap. CDR3 coding DNA: TGTGCCAGCTCACCGGGAGGGATGAACACTGAAGCTTTCTTT. Its translation: CASSPGGMNTEAFF.

The chain recombines TRBV19 with TRBJ2-7; TRBD1 matches 8 bases. CDR3 length equals 14 residues. CDR1 LNHDA and CDR2 SQIVND come from the germline V gene (reference sequence). V shed 6 bases, J shed 4 bases, and the junction held 8 bases outside the gene matches. CDR3 sequence: CASSSGTGLYEQYF. CDR3 coding DNA: TGTGCCAGTAGCTCCGGGACAGGTTTATACGAGCAGTACTTC.

The chain joins TRBV4-3 to TRBJ2-6; D not resolved. Trimming took off 0 bases at V and 0 bases at J, with 6 bases between the two ends. The CDR3 covers 16 residues. Germline V gives CDR1 LGHNA, CDR2 YSLEER. The CDR3 here is CASSQDVSSGANVLTF. CDR3 coding DNA: TGCGCCAGCAGCCAAGACGTTAGCTCTGGGGCCAACGTCCTGACTTTC.